This T cell receptor (beta chain) was captured in a study of blood T cell repertoires in COVID-19. Whole-study context: T cells, B-cell-depleted T cells, or PBMCs provided the cDNA or gDNA that served as material.

Sequenced by immunoSEQ multiplex PCR; TCRdb stores in-frame clones only, minus some. The data contain roughly 200,000 clones, around 86% of them singletons. Sequencing was performed on peripheral blood. This receptor was identified in a woman aged 45-65 years with COVID-19, enrolled during active disease.

The chain's CDR3 is CASSIDQGQTEAFF. In nucleotides, the CDR3 is TGTGCCAGTAGTATAGACCAGGGGCAAACTGAAGCTTTCTTT. V usage is TRBV19 and J usage is TRBJ1-1, with D possibly being TRBD1 (6 bases). The V gene's germline CDR1 is LNHDA and CDR2 SQIVND (reference sequence). The CDR3 contains 14 residues. Trimming left V 0 bases short and J 5 bases short, with 10 bases between.